The 16 T cell receptor beta chains given below trace back to one sample, sequenced in a study of blood T cell repertoires in COVID-19. The table came from immunoSEQ multiplex PCR; TCRdb's copy has only in-frame clones and leaves some out. The sample comprises roughly 50,000 clones, about nine tenths of which are singletons, and 7.5% to 10% rests with the top ten. The specimen was peripheral blood. Receptors originate from a middle-aged woman with active COVID-19.

DNA of the CDR3: TGTGCCAGTAGTATAGATACGGGGAATTATTACGAGCAGTACTTC. This codes for CASSIDTGNYYEQYF. The chain joins TRBV19 to TRBJ2-7, with TRBD2 as a possible D gene (5 bases). V was shortened by 0 bases and J by 4 bases, with 13 bases between the two germline ends. CDR3 length: 15 amino acids. Germline loops: CDR1 LNHDA, CDR2 SQIVND (reference sequence).

The chain combines TRBV6-5 with TRBJ1-1; D is perhaps TRBD1 (5 bases). The V end was cut by 5 bases, the J end by 5 bases, with 15 bases between. The CDR3 loop spans 14 amino acids. The germline gives CDR1 MNHEY, CDR2 SVGAGI. CDR3 protein: CASSRDQGGTEAFF. CDR3 nucleotide sequence: TGTGCCAGCAGTCGAGACCAGGGAGGAACTGAAGCTTTCTTT.

This sequence joins TRBV11-3 and TRBJ2-3; 9 bases match TRBD2. CDR1 is SGHNT, CDR2 YENEEA, per germline. The V and J ends lost 5 bases and 0 bases, in that order; junction bases with no gene match: 3. The length of the CDR3 is 15 residues. The CDR3 DNA follows: TGTGCCAGCAGCGCCCTAGCGGGGAGCACAGATACGCAGTATTTT. Its protein product is CASSALAGSTDTQYF.

The chain couples TRBV5-1 to TRBJ2-1; 10 bases fit TRBD1. J gave up 7 bases and V 5 bases, and 9 bases lay outside the gene matches. CDR1 and CDR2 (germline): SGHRS, YFSETQ. The CDR3 covers 15 residues. The CDR3 DNA sequence: TGCGCCAGCAGTTCCGGGACAGGGGTGTTTAATGAGCAGTTCTTC. Translated, it gives CASSSGTGVFNEQFF.

This chain connects TRBV9 to TRBJ1-2; D not resolved. The CDR3 loop spans 14 amino acids. The germline V gene has CDR1 SGDLS and CDR2 YYNGEE. Trimming stripped 2 bases from V and 4 bases from J, with 12 bases between. The DNA of the CDR3 is TGTGCCAGCAGCGTGGGAGGGATCGGCTATGGCTACACCTTC. This translates into CASSVGGIGYGYTF.

The chain recombines TRBV6-5 with TRBJ1-2; possible D gene TRBD1, 6 bases. This CDR3 contains 15 residues. Trimming removed 0 bases at V and 4 bases at J, with 12 bases between. Germline-derived CDR1 and CDR2 are MNHEY and SVGAGI. CDR3 loop: CASSYSRQAAYGYTF. CDR3 coding DNA: TGTGCCAGCAGTTACTCTCGACAGGCCGCCTATGGCTACACCTTC.

V is TRBV5-4 and J is TRBJ1-6; no clear D. This CDR3 spans 14 amino acids. Germline-derived CDR1 and CDR2 are SGHNT and YYREEE (reference sequence). V was pared by 4 bases and J by 10 bases, with 15 bases between. DNA of the CDR3: TGTGCCAGCAGCCCCGAGCGCCCGGGGTCACCCCTCCACTTT. This encodes CASSPERPGSPLHF.

This chain links TRBV5-1 with TRBJ1-5, with 11 bases matching TRBD1. This CDR3 has 18 amino acids. The ends lost 2 bases at V and 4 bases at J; junction bases unmatched: 11. Per germline, CDR1 SGHRS and CDR2 YFSETQ. In nucleotides, the CDR3 is TGCGCCAGCAGCTTACATAAACTCCGGGACAGGGGGAATCAGCCCCAGCATTTT. Encoded protein: CASSLHKLRDRGNQPQHF.

The V call is TRBV28, the J call TRBJ1-3, with no clear D. CDR3 length: 18 amino acids. CDR1 and CDR2 from the germline V gene are MDHEN and SYDVKM. The V and J ends lost 2 bases and 7 bases respectively, with 24 bases between them. The CDR3 DNA is TGTGCCAGCAGTTTAAGGGCTGGAGCGCGGGGTGGAAGGAACACCATATATTTT. It encodes CASSLRAGARGGRNTIYF.

The chain carries TRBV6-5 and TRBJ2-5; no firm D call. Germline V gene data show CDR1 as MNHEY and CDR2 as SVGAGI. V lost 3 bases to trimming and J lost 5 bases, with 16 bases between them. The CDR3 runs 15 residues. CDR3 nucleotide sequence: TGTGCCAGCAGTTATACGATTGAGGATGGCGAGACCCAGTACTTC. Translated: CASSYTIEDGETQYF.

The chain is built from TRBV6-2 or TRBV6-3 and TRBJ1-1; TRBD1 matches at 10 bases. The CDR3 loop spans 15 amino acids. The J segment lost 4 bases and the V segment lost 7 bases, leaving 9 bases of the junction unmatched. Looked up from germline, CDR1 is MNHEY and CDR2 is SVGEGT. This CDR3 reads CASIPTGGAGTEAFF. The CDR3, as DNA: TGTGCCAGCATCCCGACAGGGGGCGCGGGCACTGAAGCTTTCTTT.

The CDR3 DNA is TGTGCCAGCACCAGGGGAGGGAATGAGCAGTTCTTC. Protein product: CASTRGGNEQFF. This sequence joins TRBV13 and TRBJ2-1, with D perhaps matching TRBD2 (7 bases). V lost 7 bases, J lost 7 bases, and 11 bases lay in between. The germline CDR1 and CDR2 sequences are PRHDT and FYEKMQ (reference sequence). The CDR3 runs to 12 residues.

The CDR3 protein is CASSQEGTGWSGNTIYF. CDR3 bases: TGTGCCAGCAGCCAAGAGGGGACAGGGTGGTCTGGAAACACCATATATTTT. This rearrangement joins TRBV4-2 to TRBJ1-3, with 9 bases aligning to TRBD1. This CDR3 contains 17 residues. The germline CDR1 and CDR2 sequences are LGHNA and YNFKEQ. V shed 0 bases, J shed 1 base, and the junction held 4 bases outside the gene matches.

V and J are TRBV11-3 and TRBJ1-2; D unresolved. Germline V gene sequence: CDR1 SGHNT, CDR2 YENEEA. V lost 5 bases and J 0 bases, leaving 7 bases between the germline ends. CDR3 length: 13 amino acids. The CDR3 loop reads CASSSRTNYGYTF. CDR3 sequence (DNA): TGTGCCAGCAGCAGCAGGACTAACTATGGCTACACCTTC.

The rearrangement links TRBV3-1 (or the pseudogene TRBV3-2) to TRBJ2-7, with 13 positions matching TRBD2. The CDR3 is 16 residues long. Germline V CDR1 and CDR2: LGHDT, YNNKEL (reference sequence). Unmatched junction bases numbered 9, after V lost 3 bases and J lost 7 bases. In DNA form, the CDR3 reads TGTGCCAGCAGCCACGCCACTAGCGGGGGGGTCTGGGAGCAGTACTTC. Translated: CASSHATSGGVWEQYF.

J is TRBJ2-2 and V is TRBV9; 8 nucleotides agree with TRBD1. Germline values: CDR1 SGDLS, CDR2 YYNGEE. J gave up 5 bases and V 1 base, and 1 base lay outside the gene matches. This CDR3 comprises 14 residues. CDR3 sequence reads: CASSVQGATGELFF. The CDR3 DNA follows: TGTGCCAGCAGCGTACAGGGGGCGACCGGGGAGCTGTTTTTT.